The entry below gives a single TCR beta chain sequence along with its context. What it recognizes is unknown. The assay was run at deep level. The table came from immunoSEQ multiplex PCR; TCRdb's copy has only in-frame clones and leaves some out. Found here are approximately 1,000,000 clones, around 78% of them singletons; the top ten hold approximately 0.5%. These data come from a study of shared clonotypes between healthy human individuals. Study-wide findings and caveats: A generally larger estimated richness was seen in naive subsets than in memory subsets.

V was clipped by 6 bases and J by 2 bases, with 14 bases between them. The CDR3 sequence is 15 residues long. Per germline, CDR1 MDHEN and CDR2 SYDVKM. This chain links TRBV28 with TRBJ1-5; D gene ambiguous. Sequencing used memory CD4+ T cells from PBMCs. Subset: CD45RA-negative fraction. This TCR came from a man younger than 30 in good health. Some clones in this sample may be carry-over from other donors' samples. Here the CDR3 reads CASSKWGYGNQPQHF. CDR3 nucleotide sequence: TGTGCCAGCAGCAAATGGGGTTACGGCAATCAGCCCCAGCATTTT.